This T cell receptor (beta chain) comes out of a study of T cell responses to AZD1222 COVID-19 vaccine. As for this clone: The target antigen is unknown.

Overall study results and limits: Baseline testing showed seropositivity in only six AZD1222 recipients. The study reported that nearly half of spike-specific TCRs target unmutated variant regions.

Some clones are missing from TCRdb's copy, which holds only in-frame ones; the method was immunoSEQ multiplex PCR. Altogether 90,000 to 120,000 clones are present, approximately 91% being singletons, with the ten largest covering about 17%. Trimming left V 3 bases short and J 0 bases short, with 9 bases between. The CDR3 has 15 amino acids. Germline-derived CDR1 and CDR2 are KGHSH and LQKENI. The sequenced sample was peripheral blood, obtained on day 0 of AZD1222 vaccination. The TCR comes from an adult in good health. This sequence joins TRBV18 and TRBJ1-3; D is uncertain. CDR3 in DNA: TGTGCCAGCTCACCTCCAGCAGTCTCTGGAAACACCATATATTTT. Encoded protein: CASSPPAVSGNTIYF.